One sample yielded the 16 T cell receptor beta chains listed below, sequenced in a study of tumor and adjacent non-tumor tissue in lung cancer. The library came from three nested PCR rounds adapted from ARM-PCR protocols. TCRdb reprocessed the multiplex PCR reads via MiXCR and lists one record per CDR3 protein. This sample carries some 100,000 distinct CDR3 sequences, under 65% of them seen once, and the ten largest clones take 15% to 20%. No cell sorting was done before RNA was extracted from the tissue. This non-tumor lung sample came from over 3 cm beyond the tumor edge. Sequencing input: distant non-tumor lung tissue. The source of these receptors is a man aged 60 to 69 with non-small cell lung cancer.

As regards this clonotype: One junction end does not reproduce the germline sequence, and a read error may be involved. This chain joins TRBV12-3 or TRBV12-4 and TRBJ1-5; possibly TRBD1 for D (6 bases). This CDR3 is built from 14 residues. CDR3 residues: CASKKGGARQPQHF. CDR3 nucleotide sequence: TGTGCTAGCAAGAAGGGGGGGGCCAGACAGCCCCAGCATTTT.

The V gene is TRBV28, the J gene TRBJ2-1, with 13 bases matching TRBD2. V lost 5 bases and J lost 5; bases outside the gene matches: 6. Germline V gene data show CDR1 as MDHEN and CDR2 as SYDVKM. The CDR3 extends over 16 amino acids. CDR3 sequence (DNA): TGTGCCAGCAGTCCCAGGACTAGCGGGAGCCACAATGAGCAGTTCTTC. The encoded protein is CASSPRTSGSHNEQFF.

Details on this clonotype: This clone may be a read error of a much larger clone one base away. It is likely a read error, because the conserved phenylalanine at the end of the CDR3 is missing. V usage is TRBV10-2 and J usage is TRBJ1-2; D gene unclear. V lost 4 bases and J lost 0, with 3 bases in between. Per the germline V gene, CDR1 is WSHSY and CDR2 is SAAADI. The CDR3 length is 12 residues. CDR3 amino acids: CASSAANYGYTI. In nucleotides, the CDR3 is TGCGCCAGCAGTGCGGCTAACTATGGCTACACCATC.

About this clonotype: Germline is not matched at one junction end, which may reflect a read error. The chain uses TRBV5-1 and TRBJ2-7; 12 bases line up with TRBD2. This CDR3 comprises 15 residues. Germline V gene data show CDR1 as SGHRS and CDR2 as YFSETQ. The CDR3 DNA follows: TGCGCCAGCAGCACGGAGACTAGCGGGAGCTACAAGCAGTACTTC. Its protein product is CASSTETSGSYKQYF.

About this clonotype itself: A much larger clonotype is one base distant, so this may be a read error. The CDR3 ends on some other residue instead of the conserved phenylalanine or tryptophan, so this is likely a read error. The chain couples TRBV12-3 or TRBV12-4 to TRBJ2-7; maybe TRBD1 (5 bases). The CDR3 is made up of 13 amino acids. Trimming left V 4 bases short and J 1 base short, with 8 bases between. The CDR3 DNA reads TGTGCCAGCAGTTCGCAGGGTTCCTACGAGCAGTACTTA. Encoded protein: CASSSQGSYEQYL.

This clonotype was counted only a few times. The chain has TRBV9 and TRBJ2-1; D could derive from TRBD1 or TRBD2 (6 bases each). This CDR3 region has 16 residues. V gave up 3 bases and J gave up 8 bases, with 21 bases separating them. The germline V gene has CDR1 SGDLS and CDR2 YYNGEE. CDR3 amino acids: CASSARGTDRGDEQFF. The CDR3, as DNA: TGTGCCAGCAGCGCCAGGGGTACGGACCGCGGGGATGAGCAGTTCTTC.

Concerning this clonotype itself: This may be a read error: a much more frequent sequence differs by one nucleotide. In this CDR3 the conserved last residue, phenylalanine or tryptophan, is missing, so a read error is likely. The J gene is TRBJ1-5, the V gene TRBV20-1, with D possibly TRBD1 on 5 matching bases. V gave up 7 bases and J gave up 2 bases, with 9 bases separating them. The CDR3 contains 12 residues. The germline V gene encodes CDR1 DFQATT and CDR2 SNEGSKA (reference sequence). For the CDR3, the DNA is TGCAGTGTTCAGGGCGGCAATCAGCCCCAGCATTAT. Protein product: CSVQGGNQPQHY.

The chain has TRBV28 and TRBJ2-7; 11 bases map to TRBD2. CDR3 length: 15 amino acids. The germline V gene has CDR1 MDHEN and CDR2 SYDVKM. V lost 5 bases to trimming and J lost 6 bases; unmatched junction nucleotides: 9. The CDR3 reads CASSPPLAGVGEQYF. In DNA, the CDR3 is TGTGCCAGCAGTCCCCCACTAGCGGGAGTAGGCGAGCAGTACTTC.

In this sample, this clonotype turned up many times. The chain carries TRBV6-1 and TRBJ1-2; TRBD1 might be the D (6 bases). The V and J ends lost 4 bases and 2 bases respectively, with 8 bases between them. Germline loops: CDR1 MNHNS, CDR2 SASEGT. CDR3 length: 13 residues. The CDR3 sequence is CASSVDRNYGYTF. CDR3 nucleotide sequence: TGTGCCAGCAGTGTCGACAGGAACTATGGCTACACCTTC.

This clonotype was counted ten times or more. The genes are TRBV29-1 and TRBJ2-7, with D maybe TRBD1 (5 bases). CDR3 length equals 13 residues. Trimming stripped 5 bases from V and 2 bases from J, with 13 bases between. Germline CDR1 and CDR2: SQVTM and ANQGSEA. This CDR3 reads CSVWAGQPYEQYF. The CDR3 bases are TGCAGCGTTTGGGCAGGACAACCCTACGAGCAGTACTTC.

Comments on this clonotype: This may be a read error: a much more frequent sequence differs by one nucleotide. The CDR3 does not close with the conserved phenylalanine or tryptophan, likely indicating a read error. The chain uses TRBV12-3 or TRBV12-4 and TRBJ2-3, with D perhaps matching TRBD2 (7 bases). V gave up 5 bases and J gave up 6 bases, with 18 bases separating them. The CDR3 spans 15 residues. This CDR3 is CASSTRAGGPDTQYS. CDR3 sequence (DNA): TGTGCCAGCAGTACCCGGGCCGGGGGGCCGGATACGCAGTATTCT.

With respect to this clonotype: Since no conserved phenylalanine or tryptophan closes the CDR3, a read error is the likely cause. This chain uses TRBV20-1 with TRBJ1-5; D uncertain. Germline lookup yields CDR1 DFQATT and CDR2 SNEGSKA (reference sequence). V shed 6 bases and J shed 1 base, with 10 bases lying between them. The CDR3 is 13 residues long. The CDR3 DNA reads TGCAGTGCCTCCGGATGGAGCAATCAGCCCCAGCATTCT. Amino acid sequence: CSASGWSNQPQHS.

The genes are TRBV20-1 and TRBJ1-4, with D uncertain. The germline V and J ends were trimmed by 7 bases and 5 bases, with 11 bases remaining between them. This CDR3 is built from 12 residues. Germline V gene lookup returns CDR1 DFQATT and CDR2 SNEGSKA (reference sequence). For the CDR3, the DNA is TGCAGTGTGTCAGTCCCAAATGAAAAACTGTTTTTT. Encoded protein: CSVSVPNEKLFF.

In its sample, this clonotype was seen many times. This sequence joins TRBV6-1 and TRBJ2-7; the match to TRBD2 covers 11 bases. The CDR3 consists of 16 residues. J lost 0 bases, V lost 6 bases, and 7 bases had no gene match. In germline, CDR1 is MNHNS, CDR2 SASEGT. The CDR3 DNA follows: TGTGCCAGCAGGGAACTTGGACTAGCGGGCTCCTACGAGCAGTACTTC. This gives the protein CASRELGLAGSYEQYF.

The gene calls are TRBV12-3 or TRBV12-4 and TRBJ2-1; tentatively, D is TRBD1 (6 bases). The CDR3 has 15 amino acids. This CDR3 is CVNSRTTGPYNEQFF. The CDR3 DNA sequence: TGTGTCAACAGTCGTACGACAGGCCCTTACAATGAGCAGTTCTTC.

The CDR3 nucleotides are TGTGCCAGCAGCAAGGACAGGGCTCTCACCTGGGTGCTGTTTTTT. Amino acid sequence: CASSKDRALTWVLFF. This chain connects TRBV11-3 to TRBJ2-2; 8 bases align to TRBD1. CDR3 size: 15 residues. Germline V gene sequence: CDR1 SGHNT, CDR2 YENEEA. The V segment lost 5 bases and the J segment 13 bases; nucleotides outside the gene matches: 15.